The sequence of this TCR beta chain was determined in a study of OX40 agonist ivuxolimab in advanced cancers. Study details: Patients achieving partial responses numbered three: one hepatocellular carcinoma case and two cutaneous melanoma cases. Study-wide points: In CD8+ T cells, expanded clones were on average more numerous than in CD4+.

To note about this clone: Its specificity is unknown.

Germline V gene lookup returns CDR1 SGDLS and CDR2 YYNGEE. V lost 0 bases, J lost 0 bases, and 9 bases lay in between. The CDR3 is made up of 16 amino acids. Sequencing used immunoSEQ multiplex PCR; TCRdb keeps in-frame clones, though not all of them. The sample includes about 64,000 clones, 91% of them seen just once. The material was CD4+ or CD8+ T cells sorted from blood, obtained in a trial of the OX40 agonist ivuxolimab. The TCR was taken from an adult with an advanced solid tumor such as melanoma, head and neck, liver or kidney cancer. The chain combines TRBV9 with TRBJ1-4, with D hard to call. The CDR3 is CASSVGAGTTNEKLFF. CDR3 nucleotide sequence: TGTGCCAGCAGCGTAGGGGCCGGAACAACTAATGAAAAACTGTTTTTT.